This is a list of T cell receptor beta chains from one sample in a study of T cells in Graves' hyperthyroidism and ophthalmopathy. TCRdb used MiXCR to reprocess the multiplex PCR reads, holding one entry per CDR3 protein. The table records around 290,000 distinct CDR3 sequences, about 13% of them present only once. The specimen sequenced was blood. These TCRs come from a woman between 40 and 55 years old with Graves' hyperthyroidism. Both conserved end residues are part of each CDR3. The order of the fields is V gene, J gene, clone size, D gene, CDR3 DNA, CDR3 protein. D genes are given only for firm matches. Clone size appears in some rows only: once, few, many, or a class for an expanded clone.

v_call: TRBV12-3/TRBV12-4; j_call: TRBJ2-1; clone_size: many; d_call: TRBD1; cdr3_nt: TGTGCCAGCAGTTGGGACAGGTCCTACAATGAGCAGTTCTTC; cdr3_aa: CASSWDRSYNEQFF
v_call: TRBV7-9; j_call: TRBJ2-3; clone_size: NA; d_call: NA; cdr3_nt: TGTGCCAGCAGCCTAGGACACGCCACAGATACGCAGTATTTT; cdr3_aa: CASSLGHATDTQYF
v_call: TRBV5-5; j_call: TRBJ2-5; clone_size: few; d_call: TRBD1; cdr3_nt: TGTGCCAGCAGCTTGGCCCAGGGGGCTATGGGGGGGTACTTC; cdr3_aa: CASSLAQGAMGGYF
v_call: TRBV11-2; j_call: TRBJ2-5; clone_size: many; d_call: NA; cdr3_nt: TGTGCCAGCAGCTCACATGGGACATTCCAAGAGACCCAGTACTTC; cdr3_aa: CASSSHGTFQETQYF
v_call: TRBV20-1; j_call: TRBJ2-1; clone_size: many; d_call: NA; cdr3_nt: TGCAGTGCTACCGCTGGGGGTTCGGCCTTTTACAATGAGCAGTTCTTC; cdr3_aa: CSATAGGSAFYNEQFF
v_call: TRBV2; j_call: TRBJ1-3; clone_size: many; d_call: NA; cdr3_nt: TGTGCCAGCAGTGAAAGGGAGATGGCGGACCGCGCTGGAAACACCATATATTTT; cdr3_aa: CASSEREMADRAGNTIYF
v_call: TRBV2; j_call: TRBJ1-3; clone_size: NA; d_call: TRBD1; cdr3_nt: TGTGCCAGCAGGTCAGGGGACAGAATATACACCATATATTTT; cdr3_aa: CASRSGDRIYTIYF
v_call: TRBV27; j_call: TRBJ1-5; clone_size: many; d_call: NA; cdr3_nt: TGTGCCAGCAGTTTAACCGGGACACCTTACAATCAGCCCCAGCATTTT; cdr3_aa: CASSLTGTPYNQPQHF
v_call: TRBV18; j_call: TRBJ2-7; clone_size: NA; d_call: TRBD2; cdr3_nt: TGTGCCAGCTCACCACCCGGACTAGCGGGACTCCGCGAGCAGTACTTC; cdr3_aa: CASSPPGLAGLREQYF
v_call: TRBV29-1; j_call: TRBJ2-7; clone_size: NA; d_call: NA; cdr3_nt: TGCAGCGTTGAAGATGAGGGTTGGCACGAGCAGTACTTC; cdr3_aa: CSVEDEGWHEQYF
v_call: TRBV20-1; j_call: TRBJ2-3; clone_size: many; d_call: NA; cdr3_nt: TGCAGTGCTAGAGATCGGAGGGGTACAGATACGCAGTATTTT; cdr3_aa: CSARDRRGTDTQYF
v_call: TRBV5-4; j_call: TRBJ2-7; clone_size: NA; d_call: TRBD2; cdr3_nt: TGTGCCAGCAGCTGGGGGACTAGCGGTTACGAGCAGTACTTC; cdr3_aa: CASSWGTSGYEQYF
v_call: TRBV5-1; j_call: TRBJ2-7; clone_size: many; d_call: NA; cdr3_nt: TGCGCCAGCAGCTTGGACAGGGCAGGGGACGAGCAGTACTTC; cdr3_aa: CASSLDRAGDEQYF
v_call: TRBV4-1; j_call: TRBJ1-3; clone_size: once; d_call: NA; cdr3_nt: TGCGCCAGCAGCCAAGTGAGAGGGATCTCTGGAAACACCATATATTTT; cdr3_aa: CASSQVRGISGNTIYF
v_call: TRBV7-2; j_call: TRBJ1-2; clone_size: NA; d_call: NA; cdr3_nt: TGTGCCAGCAGCTTAATGAGCTATGGCTACACCTTC; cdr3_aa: CASSLMSYGYTF
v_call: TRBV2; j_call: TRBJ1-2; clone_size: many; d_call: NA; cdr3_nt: TGTGCCAGCAGTGGTACCCAGGGCGACTACACCTTC; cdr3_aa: CASSGTQGDYTF
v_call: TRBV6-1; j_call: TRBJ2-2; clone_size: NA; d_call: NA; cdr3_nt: TGTGCCAGCAGTACCCCCCACGGGGAGCTGTTTTTT; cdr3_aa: CASSTPHGELFF
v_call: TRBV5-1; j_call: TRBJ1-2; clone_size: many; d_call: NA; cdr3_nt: TGCGCCAGCAGCTCGGCTCCAGGGAATCCAAACTATGGCTACACCTTC; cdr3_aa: CASSSAPGNPNYGYTF
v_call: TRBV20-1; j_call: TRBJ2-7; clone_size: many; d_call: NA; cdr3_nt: TGCAGTGCTAGAGATTTCCGGACGCACGCCTACGAGCAGTACTTC; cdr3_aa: CSARDFRTHAYEQYF
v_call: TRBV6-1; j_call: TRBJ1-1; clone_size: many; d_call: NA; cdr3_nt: TGTGCCAGCAGTGAGGGGACAATTAAAGCTTTCTTT; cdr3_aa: CASSEGTIKAFF
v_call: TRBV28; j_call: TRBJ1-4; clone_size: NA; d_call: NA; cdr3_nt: TGTGCCAGCAGTTTTCCCCACCTTCGAAAACTGTTTTTT; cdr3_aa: CASSFPHLRKLFF
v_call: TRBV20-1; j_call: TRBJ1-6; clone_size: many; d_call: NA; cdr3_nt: TGCAGTGCTAGAGATCAGAGGGGTTCGAGTTCACCCCTCCACTTT; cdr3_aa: CSARDQRGSSSPLHF
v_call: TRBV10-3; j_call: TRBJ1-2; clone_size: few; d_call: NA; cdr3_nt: TGTGCCATCAGTGAGTCGCAGGGTTCTTACTATGGCTACACCTTC; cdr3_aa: CAISESQGSYYGYTF
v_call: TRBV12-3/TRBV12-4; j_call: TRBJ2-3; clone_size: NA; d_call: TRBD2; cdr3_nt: TGTGCCAGCAGAGGACTAGCGGGGACCACAGATACGCAGTATTTT; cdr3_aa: CASRGLAGTTDTQYF
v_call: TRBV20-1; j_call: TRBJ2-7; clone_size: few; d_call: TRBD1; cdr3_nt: TGCAGTGCTAGCGAGGGGACAGGAGGGGAGCAGTACTTC; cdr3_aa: CSASEGTGGEQYF
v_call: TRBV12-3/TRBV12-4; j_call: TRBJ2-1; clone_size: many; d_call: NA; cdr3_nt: TGTGCCAGCAGACGGAGGCCAACGGGTGAGCAGTTCTTC; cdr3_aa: CASRRRPTGEQFF
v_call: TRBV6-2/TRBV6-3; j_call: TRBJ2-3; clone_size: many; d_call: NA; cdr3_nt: TGTGCCAGCAGCCCACAGGGCCTAACAGATACGCAGTATTTT; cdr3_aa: CASSPQGLTDTQYF
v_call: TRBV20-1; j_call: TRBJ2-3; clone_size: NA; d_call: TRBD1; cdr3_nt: TGCAGTGCTAGAGATACAGGGGGCACCACAGATACGCAGTATTTT; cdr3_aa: CSARDTGGTTDTQYF
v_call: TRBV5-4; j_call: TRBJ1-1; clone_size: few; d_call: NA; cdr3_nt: TGTGCCAGCAGCTTGGAACAGGGCACTGAAGCTTTCTTT; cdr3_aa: CASSLEQGTEAFF
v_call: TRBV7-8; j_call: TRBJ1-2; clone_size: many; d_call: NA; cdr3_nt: TGTGCCAGCAGCTTAGGCTCGGGAGCCGGGGGCTATGGCTACACCTTC; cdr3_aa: CASSLGSGAGGYGYTF
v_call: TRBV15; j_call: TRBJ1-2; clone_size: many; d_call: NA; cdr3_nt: TGTGCCACCAGCAGAGTGGCAGACAGAGGACCCTATGGCTACACCTTC; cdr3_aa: CATSRVADRGPYGYTF
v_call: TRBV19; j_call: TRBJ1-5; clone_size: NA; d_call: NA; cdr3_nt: TGTGCCAGTAGTGTCCTATTCGAGGGGCAGCCCCAGCATTTT; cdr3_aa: CASSVLFEGQPQHF
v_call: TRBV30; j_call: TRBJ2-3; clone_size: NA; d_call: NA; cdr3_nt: TGTGCCTGGAGCCCGGGGCCAGATACGCAGTATTTT; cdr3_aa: CAWSPGPDTQYF
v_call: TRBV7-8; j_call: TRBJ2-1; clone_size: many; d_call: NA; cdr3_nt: TGTGCCAGCAGCCTAAGGGGGAGCGGAGCCTACAATGAGCAGTTCTTC; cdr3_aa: CASSLRGSGAYNEQFF
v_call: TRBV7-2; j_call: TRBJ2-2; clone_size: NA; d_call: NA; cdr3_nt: TGTGCCAGCAGCTTAGCATACAGGTCGGACACCGGGGGGCTGTTTTTT; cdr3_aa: CASSLAYRSDTGGLFF
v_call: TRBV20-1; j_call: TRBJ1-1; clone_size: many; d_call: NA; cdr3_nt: TGCAGTGCTACATCCGGGACCCTGAACACTGAAGCTTTCTTT; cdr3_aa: CSATSGTLNTEAFF
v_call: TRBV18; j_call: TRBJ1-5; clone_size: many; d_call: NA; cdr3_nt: TGTGCCAGCTCACCACAGGGTCGGCCCCAGCATTTT; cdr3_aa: CASSPQGRPQHF
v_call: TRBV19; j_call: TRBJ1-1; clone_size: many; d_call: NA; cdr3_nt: TGTGCCAGTAAATCAACAGGAATGAACACTGAAGCTTTCTTT; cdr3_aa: CASKSTGMNTEAFF
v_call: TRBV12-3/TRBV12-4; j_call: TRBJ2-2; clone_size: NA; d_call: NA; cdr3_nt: TGTGCCAGCAGTTTAGAGTCTTGGCCCGGGGAGCTGTTTTTT; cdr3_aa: CASSLESWPGELFF